This TCR beta chain was identified during a study of blood T cell repertoires in COVID-19. As handled by the study authors: Scientists estimated how many nucleated cells there were by amplifying reference gene primers. The repertoire was sequenced with immunoSEQ multiplex PCR; TCRdb's copy has only in-frame clones and lacks some. V, J and clone size derive from that table, while D and trimming were established from the DNA sequence. The sample has 390,000 or so clones, roughly 89% seen once; the top ten hold 6.5% to 8%. CDR1 and CDR2 (germline): MGHRA, YSYEKL. The CDR3 is 13 residues long. The V end lost 2 bases, the J end lost 7 bases, and 11 bases lay between the germline ends.

Specimen: peripheral blood. This chain joins TRBV4-1 and TRBJ2-5, with D perhaps TRBD2 (5 bases). The clonotype originates from a young man with active or convalescent COVID-19. Here the CDR3 DNA reads TGCGCCAGCAGCCAAATCGAGGGAGCGACCCAGTACTTC. Protein: CASSQIEGATQYF.